A single sample gave rise to the 10 T cell receptor beta chains below, sequenced in a study of cytomegalovirus exposure and HLA in healthy donors. The PCR made use of 60 Vbeta and 13 Jbeta primers. Repertoires were generated with immunoSEQ multiplex PCR, while TCRdb's copy carries only in-frame clones and drops some. Counted here are about 220,000 clones, approximately 82% occurring once; the ten biggest clones make up 0.63%. Sequencing used PBMCs. These TCRs come from a man aged 18 to 30 in good health and CMV-seronegative.

This sequence joins TRBV29-1 and TRBJ2-1; 11 nucleotides align to TRBD1. Germline values: CDR1 SQVTM, CDR2 ANQGSEA. V dropped 7 bases and J dropped 7; count of bases not matched to a gene: 12. The CDR3 is made up of 15 amino acids. The CDR3 sequence: CSAQNPGQGVNEQFF. The DNA of the CDR3 is TGCAGCGCACAAAATCCGGGACAGGGGGTGAATGAGCAGTTCTTC.

The chain combines TRBV19 with TRBJ1-1; D remains unclear. From germline, CDR1 is LNHDA and CDR2 SQIVND (reference sequence). Trimming took 5 bases from V and 7 from J, leaving 20 bases between them. The CDR3 runs 15 residues. The CDR3 bases are TGTGCCAGTAGTCAGGAGGTTTGGCAGCGCTTTGAAGCTTTCTTT. Translated: CASSQEVWQRFEAFF.

The chain links TRBV2 to TRBJ2-2, with D maybe TRBD2 (5 bases). CDR1 SNHLY and CDR2 FYNNEI come from the germline V gene. The CDR3 length is 15 residues. V dropped 3 bases and J dropped 0 bases, with 8 bases sitting between them. The CDR3 coding sequence is TGTGCCAGCAGTGACCGGACTTCGAACACCGGGGAGCTGTTTTTT. This gives the protein CASSDRTSNTGELFF.

This clone appeared a few times. This chain links TRBV5-8 with TRBJ2-1; 8 nucleotides agree with TRBD1. The CDR3 extends over 15 amino acids. Germline trimming cut 3 bases from V and 8 bases from J; bases unmatched to any gene: 10. Germline V gene data show CDR1 as SGHTS and CDR2 as YDEGEE. CDR3 in DNA: TGTGCCAGCAGCTCCGGGACAGGCTTTTACTATGAGCAGTTCTTC. It translates to CASSSGTGFYYEQFF. The variable domain in full, with the rest retrieved from reference TRBV5-8 and TRBJ2-1, is EAGVTQSPTHLIKTRGQQATLRCSPISGHTSVYWYQQALGLGLQFLLWYDEGEERNRGNFPPRFSGRQFPNYSSELNVNALELEDSALYLCASSSGTGFYYEQFFGPGTRLTVL.

This CDR3 reads CASSDGFGGYTF. The CDR3 region has the DNA TGTGCCAGCAGTGACGGATTCGGGGGCTACACCTTC. The chain has TRBV2 and TRBJ1-2; D is uncertain. This CDR3 comprises 12 residues. Germline assignment: CDR1 SNHLY and CDR2 FYNNEI. Trimming cost V 3 bases and J 8 bases, with 10 bases left between them.

The chain links TRBV6-1 to TRBJ2-5; 7 bases agree with TRBD1. Germline CDR1 and CDR2: MNHNS and SASEGT. This CDR3 is built from 13 residues. V lost 10 bases, J lost 7 bases, and 12 bases stayed unmatched. The CDR3 spells CATKGQPPGTQYF. CDR3 in DNA: TGTGCCACCAAGGGACAGCCACCAGGGACCCAGTACTTC.

As DNA, the CDR3 is TGTGCCAGCAGCGTAGGCCAGGGGGAAGGTCAGCCCCAGCATTTT. It translates to CASSVGQGEGQPQHF. V gene TRBV9 combines with J gene TRBJ1-5; 7 bases fit TRBD1. V lost 0 bases, J lost 6 bases, and 6 bases stayed unmatched. The germline CDR1 and CDR2 sequences are SGDLS and YYNGEE. CDR3 length: 15 residues.

In its sample, this clone was seen once. CDR3 bases: TGTGCCAGCAGTTTGCGAGACACTTTTGACTATGGCTACACCTTC. It encodes CASSLRDTFDYGYTF. This chain joins TRBV6-5 and TRBJ1-2, with unresolved D. The V gene lost 4 bases and the J gene lost 3 bases, with 15 bases spanning the gap. Germline CDR1 MNHEY, CDR2 SVGAGI. CDR3 length: 15 amino acids.

This clone was seen only a few times. The gene calls are TRBV4-1 and TRBJ1-1, with TRBD1 as a possible D gene (5 bases). From germline, CDR1 is MGHRA and CDR2 YSYEKL. V lost 2 bases and J lost 8, with 12 bases in between. The CDR3 runs 13 residues. CDR3 region: CASSQSSDKEAFF. The CDR3 region has the DNA TGCGCCAGCAGCCAATCCTCGGACAAAGAAGCTTTCTTT.

The chain couples TRBV5-1 to TRBJ2-2; TRBD1 matches at 9 bases. Germline lookup yields CDR1 SGHRS and CDR2 YFSETQ. J gave up 4 bases and V 3 bases, and 7 bases lay outside the gene matches. The CDR3 has 16 residues. The chain's CDR3 is CASSWPTGGVTGELFF. CDR3 nucleotide sequence: TGCGCCAGCAGCTGGCCGACAGGGGGGGTCACCGGGGAGCTGTTTTTT. Full variable domain (rest looked up from reference TRBV5-1 and TRBJ2-2): KAGVTQTPRYLIKTRGQQVTLSCSPISGHRSVSWYQQTPGQGLQFLFEYFSETQRNKGNFPGRFSGRQFSNSRSEMNVSTLELGDSALYLCASSWPTGGVTGELFFGEGSRLTVL.